This TCR beta chain came from a study of T cell repertoires in cytomegalovirus infection. General study points: The ex vivo response showed dominance by HLA-C-restricted CMV-specific TCR beta clonotypes. There were carriers of CMV plus the relevant HLA, and cumulative public TCR beta family frequency identified them.

The sample holds a few counts of this clonotype. The antigen remains unidentified. Trimming took off 5 bases at V and 7 bases at J, with 18 bases between the two ends. The CDR3 is 15 residues long. From germline, CDR1 is SEHNR and CDR2 FQNEAQ (reference sequence). From the reads, TCRdb called clonotypes with MiXCR, one entry per CDR3 protein. The sample includes about 310,000 distinct CDR3 sequences, 9.6% of them seen just once. The receptor comes from a human donor in good health (CMV status not recorded). Some clones in this sample may be carry-over from other donors' samples. The V gene is TRBV7-9, the J gene TRBJ2-1, with D tentatively TRBD2 (6 bases). The material sequenced was PBMCs. This CDR3 reads CASSADPGLRNEQFF. The CDR3 DNA is TGTGCCAGCAGCGCCGATCCGGGACTTCGAAATGAGCAGTTCTTC.